These 27 T cell receptor beta chains came from one sample sequenced in a study of cytomegalovirus exposure and HLA in healthy donors. The PCR employed 60 Vbeta primers together with 13 Jbeta primers. Sequencing was performed with immunoSEQ multiplex PCR; in TCRdb, only in-frame clones are kept and a portion is missing. The table shows 100,000 to 150,000 clones, with over 70% occurring only once. Sample: PBMCs. The receptors were sampled from a woman in her forties or fifties in good health and CMV-seronegative.

This clone came up a few times. The rearrangement links TRBV11-2 to TRBJ2-7; TRBD1 agrees at 7 bases. The V gene end was trimmed by 3 bases and the J gene end by 4 bases; junction bases not matched to a gene: 6. CDR3 length: 14 amino acids. The germline V gene encodes CDR1 SGHAT and CDR2 FQNNGV. Here the CDR3 DNA reads TGTGCCAGCAGCTTTGACAGGGTAGATTACGAGCAGTACTTC. This translates into CASSFDRVDYEQYF.

The chain uses TRBV6-5 and TRBJ1-2, with D possibly matching TRBD1 (6 bases). The V end lost 4 bases, the J end lost 8 bases, and 11 bases lay between the germline ends. The CDR3 length is 12 residues. Per the germline V gene, CDR1 is MNHEY and CDR2 is SVGAGI. CDR3 in DNA: TGTGCCAGCAGTTCAGGGGTGGGAGGCTACACCTTC. Translated, it gives CASSSGVGGYTF.

This clone was observed once. This chain joins TRBV11-2 and TRBJ2-7; the D is unclear. The CDR3 runs 16 residues. V lost 2 bases and J 3 bases, leaving 17 bases between the germline ends. Germline V lookup: CDR1 SGHAT, CDR2 FQNNGV. CDR3: CASSLRQEAFNYEQYF. The CDR3 bases are TGTGCCAGCAGCTTAAGGCAGGAAGCCTTCAACTACGAGCAGTACTTC. The variable domain in full, with the rest retrieved from reference TRBV11-2 and TRBJ2-7, is EAGVAQSPRYKIIEKRQSVAFWCNPISGHATLYWYQQILGQGPKLLIQFQNNGVVDDSQLPKDRFSAERLKGVDSTLKIQPAKLEDSAVYLCASSLRQEAFNYEQYFGPGTRLTVT.

A single count supports this clone. This chain joins TRBV6-6 and TRBJ2-1, with D perhaps matching TRBD1 (6 bases). The germline gives CDR1 MNHNY, CDR2 SVGAGI (reference sequence). The V end was cut by 2 bases, the J end by 5 bases, with 13 bases between. The CDR3 has 15 residues. CDR3 DNA: TGTGCCAGCAGTTACGTCAGGGGTCGGGACAATGAGCAGTTCTTC. Its protein product is CASSYVRGRDNEQFF.

V gene TRBV25-1 combines with J gene TRBJ2-1; tentatively, D is TRBD2 (7 bases). The V end lost 6 bases, the J end lost 4 bases, and 19 bases lay between the germline ends. CDR1 and CDR2 from the germline V gene are MGHDK and SYGVNS. The CDR3 length is 16 residues. The CDR3 region has the DNA TGTGCCAGCAGCGAAGGGGGGGCTGTACATTACAATGAGCAGTTCTTC. Its translation is CASSEGGAVHYNEQFF.

The chain joins TRBV5-1 to TRBJ2-3, with 15 bases matching TRBD2. The germline V gene has CDR1 SGHRS and CDR2 YFSETQ. V was pared by 6 bases and J by 6 bases, with 8 bases of the junction left unmatched. The CDR3 covers 16 residues. In nucleotides, the CDR3 is TGCGCCAGCACGGGACTAGCGGGAGGACCTGGGGATACGCAGTATTTT. Protein product: CASTGLAGGPGDTQYF.

The chain has TRBV4-2 and TRBJ2-1; 8 nucleotides match TRBD2. V gave up 0 bases and J gave up 9 bases; unmatched junction bases: 13. CDR1 is LGHNA and CDR2 is YNFKEQ in the germline V gene. The CDR3 is 17 residues long. CDR3 in DNA: TGTGCCAGCAGCCAAGATTGGCTCCGGGAGGGTTCAGGTGAGCAGTTCTTC. Translated, it gives CASSQDWLREGSGEQFF.

This clone was counted only a few times. The V and J genes are TRBV2 and TRBJ2-1, with a weak D call TRBD2 (5 bases). Trimming removed 7 bases at V and 5 bases at J, with 15 bases between. The CDR3 spans 14 residues. The germline V gene has CDR1 SNHLY and CDR2 FYNNEI. The CDR3 loop is CASTKRFLNNEQFF. In DNA, the CDR3 is TGTGCCAGCACTAAGCGGTTTCTGAACAATGAGCAGTTCTTC.

The chain employs TRBV28 and TRBJ1-2, with 7 bases aligning to TRBD1. Trimming took 4 bases from V and 8 from J; bases not matched to a gene: 4. The CDR3 is 12 amino acids. The germline CDR1 and CDR2 sequences are MDHEN and SYDVKM. CDR3 amino acids: CASSSTGVGYTF. Written as DNA, the CDR3 is TGTGCCAGCAGTTCTACAGGGGTCGGCTACACCTTC.

This chain uses TRBV19 with TRBJ2-5; 7 bases match TRBD2. V shed 6 bases, J shed 4 bases, and the junction held 8 bases outside the gene matches. The germline CDR1 and CDR2 sequences are LNHDA and SQIVND (reference sequence). CDR3 length: 14 residues. The CDR3 sequence is CASRSKRDPETQYF. CDR3 in DNA: TGTGCCAGTAGATCAAAGCGGGACCCAGAGACCCAGTACTTC.

This rearrangement joins TRBV10-3 to TRBJ1-1, with TRBD1 as a possible D gene (6 bases). This CDR3 has 15 residues. Germline-derived CDR1 and CDR2 are ENHRY and SYGVKD. Trimming stripped 7 bases from V and 1 base from J, with 16 bases between. Here the CDR3 reads CAITQDRAENTEAFF. For the CDR3, the DNA is TGTGCCATCACCCAGGACAGAGCTGAGAACACTGAAGCTTTCTTT.

This clone was observed once. This rearrangement joins TRBV6-1 to TRBJ2-5, with D possibly being TRBD2 (5 bases). V lost 2 bases and J lost 5, with 15 bases in between. From germline, CDR1 is MNHNS and CDR2 SASEGT. CDR3 length: 15 amino acids. The CDR3 here is CASSEIVGVTETQYF. The CDR3 DNA follows: TGTGCCAGCAGTGAAATCGTCGGGGTTACGGAGACCCAGTACTTC.

The J gene is TRBJ2-1, the V gene TRBV6-5; TRBD1 might be the D (5 bases). Germline-derived CDR1 and CDR2 are MNHEY and SVGAGI. CDR3 size: 11 residues. The V and J ends lost 8 bases and 8 bases respectively, with 10 bases between them. The CDR3 nucleotides are TGTGCCAGCTATTGGGGCGATGAGCAGTTCTTC. Translation: CASYWGDEQFF.

This clone was seen once. V usage is TRBV5-5 and J usage is TRBJ1-2, with 7 bases lining up with TRBD1. The CDR3 spans 15 residues. The trim removed 0 bases at V and 1 base at J, leaving 3 bases unmatched. Germline V gene sequence: CDR1 SGHKS, CDR2 YYEKEE (reference sequence). CDR3 DNA: TGTGCCAGCAGCTTGGACAGGGGCATTAACTATGGCTACACCTTC. Protein: CASSLDRGINYGYTF.

This chain joins TRBV7-9 and TRBJ2-1, with 8 bases lining up with TRBD2. V gave up 4 bases and J gave up 5 bases; unmatched junction bases: 7. In germline, CDR1 is SEHNR, CDR2 FQNEAQ (reference sequence). The CDR3 loop spans 15 amino acids. The CDR3: CASSSLAGRDNEQFF. The CDR3 region has the DNA TGTGCCAGCAGCTCCCTAGCGGGTAGAGACAATGAGCAGTTCTTC. The whole variable domain, filled in from reference TRBV7-9 and TRBJ2-1, reads DTGVSQNPRHKITKRGQNVTFRCDPISEHNRLYWYRQTLGQGPEFLTYFQNEAQLEKSRLLSDRFSAERPKGSFSTLEIQRTEQGDSAMYLCASSSLAGRDNEQFFGPGTRLTVL.

The chain's CDR3 is CASSQVWDRGSPLHF. DNA of the CDR3: TGTGCCAGCAGCCAAGTTTGGGACAGGGGTTCACCCCTCCACTTT. The rearrangement uses TRBV14 and TRBJ1-6, with TRBD1 matching 10 bases. Germline V gene sequence: CDR1 SGHDN, CDR2 FVKESK. This CDR3 contains 15 residues. Germline trimming cut 1 base from V and 9 bases from J; bases unmatched to any gene: 3.

The chain carries TRBV7-2 and TRBJ1-3; tentatively, D is TRBD1 (5 bases). Germline assignment: CDR1 SGHTA and CDR2 FQGNSA. Trimming took 2 bases from V and 2 from J, leaving 13 bases between them. The CDR3 length is 16 residues. CDR3 DNA sequence: TGTGCCAGCAGCTTAAGTGGGGCGCGTGCTGGAAACACCATATATTTT. Its protein product is CASSLSGARAGNTIYF.

This clone was seen a few times. V usage is TRBV27 and J usage is TRBJ2-7; 8 bases agree with TRBD2. Germline trimming cut 2 bases from V and 0 bases from J; bases unmatched to any gene: 3. This CDR3 region has 15 residues. Germline V CDR1 and CDR2: MNHEY, SMNVEV (reference sequence). In DNA, the CDR3 is TGTGCCAGCAGTTTAACTAGCGGAGGCTCCTACGAGCAGTACTTC. Its translation is CASSLTSGGSYEQYF.

The chain joins TRBV7-9 to TRBJ1-2; 9 bases line up with TRBD1. This CDR3 is built from 13 residues. The junction had 3 bases not matched to a gene; V was cut back by 8 bases and J by 2 bases. CDR1 is SEHNR, CDR2 FQNEAQ, per germline (reference sequence). The CDR3 coding sequence is TGTGCCAGCGGGACAGGGTCAAACTATGGCTACACCTTC. It is translated as CASGTGSNYGYTF.

This chain uses TRBV27 with TRBJ2-2; TRBD1 agrees at 9 bases. Germline-derived CDR1 and CDR2 are MNHEY and SMNVEV (reference sequence). The CDR3 spans 16 residues. V shed 0 bases and J 5 bases; nucleotides not matched to a gene: 4. In DNA form, the CDR3 reads TGTGCCAGCAGTTTATCCGGGACAGGGAAAACCGGGGAGCTGTTTTTT. Translation: CASSLSGTGKTGELFF.

The V and J genes are TRBV20-1 and TRBJ2-7; D remains ambiguous. CDR3 size: 11 residues. V was pared by 1 base and J by 6 bases, with 7 bases between. Germline V CDR1 and CDR2: DFQATT, SNEGSKA (reference sequence). The CDR3, as DNA: TGCAGTGCTAGAGCGCAGTCCGAGCAGTACTTC. Translated, it gives CSARAQSEQYF.

This chain joins TRBV7-2 and TRBJ2-7; 7 bases agree with TRBD1. The CDR3 has 14 residues. Trimming cost V 5 bases and J 3 bases; bases outside gene matches: 7. Germline CDR1 is SGHTA and CDR2 is FQGNSA. In nucleotides, the CDR3 is TGTGCCAGCAGCCTAGGGGGACAGATCTACGAGCAGTACTTC. Translated, it gives CASSLGGQIYEQYF.

This chain connects TRBV19 to TRBJ1-1; the match to TRBD1 covers 7 bases. Germline V gene sequence: CDR1 LNHDA, CDR2 SQIVND (reference sequence). J was trimmed by 4 bases and V by 5 bases; bases with no gene match: 4. This CDR3 has 13 residues. The CDR3 here is CASSQGVGTEAFF. The DNA of the CDR3 is TGTGCCAGTAGTCAGGGGGTGGGCACTGAAGCTTTCTTT.

This clone was seen a single time. The chain is built from TRBV28 and TRBJ2-7; D might be TRBD2 (6 bases). The ends were cut back, 4 bases at V and 6 bases at J, with 16 bases in the middle. This CDR3 has 14 residues. Germline lookup yields CDR1 MDHEN and CDR2 SYDVKM. In DNA form, the CDR3 reads TGTGCCAGCAGTTCCGGGAGTTATCGTGTCGAGCAGTACTTC. Protein product: CASSSGSYRVEQYF.

DNA of the CDR3: TGTGCCAGCAGACGGACAGGGAAGGAAACTTTCTTT. As protein: CASRRTGKETFF. This sequence joins TRBV11-2 and TRBJ1-1; 8 nucleotides match TRBD1. CDR3 length: 12 residues. V lost 6 bases, J lost 12 bases, and 9 bases stayed unmatched. CDR1 is SGHAT and CDR2 is FQNNGV in the germline V gene.

This chain connects TRBV13 to TRBJ2-2; 8 positions agree with TRBD1. CDR1 PRHDT and CDR2 FYEKMQ come from the germline V gene (reference sequence). The CDR3 totals 21 residues. The trim removed 0 bases at V and 5 bases at J, leaving 20 bases unmatched. The CDR3: CASSLGLIRTILDRGTGELFF. The CDR3, as DNA: TGTGCCAGCAGCTTAGGCCTAATTCGGACAATTCTTGACAGGGGTACCGGGGAGCTGTTTTTT.

The chain couples TRBV6-1 to TRBJ1-5; 9 bases match TRBD1. The CDR3 contains 15 residues. V trimming: 6 bases; J trimming: 6 bases; junction bases outside the gene matches: 9. In germline, CDR1 is MNHNS, CDR2 SASEGT. CDR3 nucleotides: TGTGCCAGCAGACCGGGACAGGGAGGAGGTCAGCCCCAGCATTTT. It yields the protein CASRPGQGGGQPQHF.